This record covers a single TCR beta chain. Antigen unknown. This CDR3 region has 14 residues. CDR1 is MNHEY and CDR2 is SMNVEV in the germline V gene (reference sequence). Trimming pared 2 bases from V and 0 bases from J, leaving 6 bases between. This record comes from a study of OX40 agonist ivuxolimab in advanced cancers. Sequenced by immunoSEQ multiplex PCR; TCRdb stores in-frame clones only, minus some. The table lists tens of thousands of clones, 80% to 95% of them singletons. Study-wide results and caveats: The investigators did not determine what antigen specificity the expanded peripheral T cells had.

The source material was CD4+ or CD8+ T cells sorted from blood, sampled in a trial of the OX40 agonist ivuxolimab. This chain connects TRBV27 to TRBJ2-3; D unclear. This sequence was found in an adult with an advanced solid tumor such as melanoma, head and neck, liver or kidney cancer. CDR3 in DNA: TGTGCCAGCAGTTTACCCGGGAGCACAGATACGCAGTATTTT. It yields the protein CASSLPGSTDTQYF.